The clone carrying this T cell receptor (beta chain) showed up just a few times. Its cognate antigen is unknown. Barcoded TCR alpha and TCR beta cDNA libraries with UMIs came from 5'RACE using constant-segment primers. Each CDR3 protein gets one entry after TCRdb re-called the 5' RACE reads with MiXCR. The profile covers 430,000 or so distinct CDR3 sequences, with 25% appearing a single time and roughly an eighth taken by the ten largest. The sample is drawn from a study of T-cell memory formation after mild COVID-19. Germline values: CDR1 DFQATT, CDR2 SNEGSKA (reference sequence). The CDR3 sequence is 17 residues long. V dropped 0 bases and J dropped 6; count of bases not matched to a gene: 14. General study findings and limits: Several responding clones turned up in pre-infection memory, indicating that cross-reactive memory may have taken part.

The sequenced sample consisted of PBMCs or a T cell subset sorted from them (not recorded which). This receptor was identified in an adult woman who had mild COVID-19 (a few samples of this study predate the infection). Cell type and time point are not known. The chain employs TRBV20-1 and TRBJ2-3, with 8 nucleotides matching TRBD2. The CDR3 DNA follows: TGCAGTGCTAGAGATCTTAGGAGCGGGGGACCCAGGGATACGCAGTATTTT. As protein: CSARDLRSGGPRDTQYF.